One and the same sample provided the 22 T cell receptor beta chains below, sequenced in a study of T cell repertoires in cytomegalovirus infection. TCRdb reprocessed the reads via MiXCR and lists one record per CDR3 protein. The data contain some 320,000 distinct CDR3 sequences, more than 8% of them singletons. The sequencing sample was made of PBMCs. The receptors originated from a human donor in good health (CMV status not recorded). Some clones in this sample may be carry-over from other donors' samples.

At least ten counts were recorded for this clonotype. The V gene is TRBV6-2 or TRBV6-3, the J gene TRBJ2-1; TRBD2 matches 12 bases. The V gene end was trimmed by 8 bases and the J gene end by 1 base; junction bases not matched to a gene: 18. The V gene's germline CDR1 is MNHEY and CDR2 SVGEGT. This CDR3 comprises 20 residues. The CDR3: CASQSPTTSGRVRSYNEQFF. CDR3 DNA sequence: TGTGCCAGCCAATCTCCCACGACTAGCGGGAGAGTGAGATCCTACAATGAGCAGTTCTTC.

The chain combines TRBV15 with TRBJ2-5; tentative D call: TRBD2 (6 bases). V gave up 0 bases and J gave up 4 bases, with 9 bases separating them. Germline values: CDR1 LNHNV, CDR2 YYDKDF (reference sequence). CDR3 size: 14 residues. CDR3 in amino acids: CATSRDNGGETQYF. The CDR3 DNA reads as TGTGCCACCAGCAGAGATAACGGGGGAGAGACCCAGTACTTC.

At least ten counts were recorded for this clonotype. The V call is TRBV18, the J call TRBJ2-1; 7 bases align to TRBD1. The CDR3 is 15 residues long. J gave up 1 base and V 3 bases, and 3 bases lay outside the gene matches. Germline CDR1 KGHSH, CDR2 LQKENI. CDR3 in amino acids: CASSPDRVSYNEQFF. CDR3 in DNA: TGTGCCAGCTCACCCGACAGGGTTTCCTACAATGAGCAGTTCTTC.

This clonotype was detected many times. The gene calls are TRBV7-2 and TRBJ2-7, with D perhaps matching TRBD1 (5 bases). Germline CDR1 is SGHTA and CDR2 is FQGNSA. Trimming shortened V by 5 bases and J by 7 bases, and 12 bases separated the two germline ends. The CDR3 contains 12 residues. CDR3 loop: CASSPQGKEQYF. DNA for the CDR3: TGTGCCAGCAGCCCTCAGGGAAAGGAGCAGTACTTC. Variable domain in full (rest from reference TRBV7-2 and TRBJ2-7): GAGVSQSPSNKVTEKGKDVELRCDPISGHTALYWYRQSLGQGLEFLIYFQGNSAPDKSGLPSDRFSAERTGGSVSTLTIQRTQQEDSAVYLCASSPQGKEQYFGPGTRLTVT.

The chain combines TRBV13 with TRBJ2-5; D is perhaps TRBD1 (6 bases). The CDR3 loop spans 14 amino acids. V lost 5 bases and J lost 3, with 13 bases in between. The germline CDR1 and CDR2 sequences are PRHDT and FYEKMQ (reference sequence). The CDR3 DNA follows: TGTGCCAGCAGCCATAGGGGGATGGAAGAGACCCAGTACTTC. Translating it yields CASSHRGMEETQYF. Full variable domain (remainder filled in from reference TRBV13 and TRBJ2-5): AAGVIQSPRHLIKEKRETATLKCYPIPRHDTVYWYQQGPGQDPQFLISFYEKMQSDKGSIPDRFSAQQFSDYHSELNMSSLELGDSALYFCASSHRGMEETQYFGPGTRLLVL.

The chain employs TRBV6-1 and TRBJ2-1; D is unresolved. The CDR3 has 14 amino acids. Trimming cost V 5 bases and J 7 bases, with 15 bases left between them. The germline V gene has CDR1 MNHNS and CDR2 SASEGT. CDR3 nucleotide sequence: TGTGCCAGCAGTTATCCACCCGTTAATAATGAGCAGTTCTTC. Translation: CASSYPPVNNEQFF.

This sequence joins TRBV3-1 and TRBJ1-3, with 7 bases lining up with TRBD1. V shed 2 bases, J shed 2 bases, and the junction held 3 bases outside the gene matches. The CDR3 is 15 residues long. CDR1 and CDR2 (germline): LGHDT, YNNKEL (reference sequence). The CDR3 loop is CASSQPGGTGNTIYF. The DNA of the CDR3 is TGTGCCAGCAGCCAACCAGGGGGGACTGGAAACACCATATATTTT.

This clonotype came up many times. This rearrangement joins TRBV7-2 to TRBJ1-2; 8 bases line up with TRBD1. The CDR3 has 15 amino acids. The junction had 7 bases not matched to a gene; V was cut back by 2 bases and J by 5 bases. Looked up from germline, CDR1 is SGHTA and CDR2 is FQGNSA. CDR3: CASSLYQGAEYGYTF. The DNA of the CDR3 is TGTGCCAGCAGCTTATATCAGGGGGCGGAATATGGCTACACCTTC.

This chain connects TRBV28 to TRBJ2-7, with D tentatively TRBD2 (6 bases). V shed 7 bases and J shed 6 bases, with 16 bases lying between them. Germline values: CDR1 MDHEN, CDR2 SYDVKM. This CDR3 comprises 13 residues. CDR3 loop: CASTLYRGSEQYF. Here the CDR3 DNA reads TGTGCCAGCACCCTCTACCGGGGGTCCGAGCAGTACTTC.

This clonotype was seen repeatedly, ten times or more. V and J are TRBV28 and TRBJ1-3, with D tentatively TRBD1 (5 bases). The CDR3 loop spans 13 amino acids. Germline lookup yields CDR1 MDHEN and CDR2 SYDVKM. The germline V and J ends were trimmed by 7 bases and 7 bases, with 14 bases remaining between them. The CDR3 region has the DNA TGTGCCAGCACCACAGGCTCGGTCAACACCATATATTTT. This codes for CASTTGSVNTIYF.

This clonotype has just a few counts. V usage is TRBV12-3 or TRBV12-4 and J usage is TRBJ1-1; tentatively, D is TRBD1 (6 bases). This CDR3 comprises 12 residues. Trimming removed 7 bases from V and 4 bases from J, with 10 bases in between. In DNA form, the CDR3 reads TGTGCCAGCATCGGACAGCGCACTGAAGCTTTCTTT. Translation gives CASIGQRTEAFF.

There are many counts of this clonotype. V and J are TRBV11-1 and TRBJ1-5; possible D gene TRBD1, 6 bases. Germline CDR1 is SGHAT and CDR2 is FQDESV (reference sequence). V lost 1 base and J lost 2, with 9 bases in between. The CDR3 spans 15 residues. CDR3 nucleotide sequence: TGTGCCAGCAGCTTAGTCGACAGGCGCAATCAGCCCCAGCATTTT. Amino acids: CASSLVDRRNQPQHF.

This clonotype has a count of ten or more. The rearrangement uses TRBV7-2 and TRBJ2-5, with 8 bases that match TRBD2. The CDR3 has 16 residues. The V and J ends lost 4 bases and 2 bases, in that order; junction bases with no gene match: 9. Germline assignment: CDR1 SGHTA and CDR2 FQGNSA. The CDR3 here is CASSSLRSGGQETQYF. The CDR3 nucleotides are TGTGCCAGCAGCTCTCTCAGGAGCGGGGGACAAGAGACCCAGTACTTC. Combining the CDR3 with reference TRBV7-2 and TRBJ2-5 gives the whole variable domain GAGVSQSPSNKVTEKGKDVELRCDPISGHTALYWYRQSLGQGLEFLIYFQGNSAPDKSGLPSDRFSAERTGGSVSTLTIQRTQQEDSAVYLCASSSLRSGGQETQYFGPGTRLLVL.

The genes are TRBV7-6 and TRBJ2-7; 10 bases align to TRBD2. The germline CDR1 and CDR2 sequences are SGHVS and FNYEAQ. V dropped 0 bases and J dropped 4; count of bases not matched to a gene: 6. CDR3 length: 16 amino acids. This CDR3 is CASSLAPRTSGYEQYV. DNA for the CDR3: TGTGCCAGCAGCTTAGCCCCACGGACTAGCGGTTACGAGCAGTACGTC.

The V gene is TRBV6-5, the J gene TRBJ2-1; D is undetermined. Germline CDR1 reads MNHEY; CDR2 reads SVGAGI. The length of the CDR3 is 14 residues. The V end lost 5 bases, the J end lost 9 bases, and 17 bases lay between the germline ends. The CDR3 nucleotides read TGTGCCAGCAGTCGCGCCGGTCAGACGGGTGAGCAGTTCTTC. Amino acid sequence: CASSRAGQTGEQFF.

This chain joins TRBV28 and TRBJ1-5; D may be TRBD1 (6 bases). V was clipped by 6 bases and J by 4 bases, with 19 bases between them. This CDR3 spans 16 amino acids. In germline, CDR1 is MDHEN, CDR2 SYDVKM. Written as DNA, the CDR3 is TGTGCCAGCAGGGGGGGTCGCAAAGGGGGGAATCAGCCCCAGCATTTT. Translated: CASRGGRKGGNQPQHF.

The table lists this clonotype with many counts. CDR3 nucleotides: TGTGCCAGCAGCGCTCTAGGCGGCTCCGGGGAGCTGTTTTTT. Its translation: CASSALGGSGELFF. The chain links TRBV7-2 to TRBJ2-2; D unclear. From germline, CDR1 is SGHTA and CDR2 FQGNSA. The CDR3 is 14 residues long. Trimming pared 5 bases from V and 6 bases from J, leaving 13 bases between.

This clonotype was recorded a few times. The chain joins TRBV12-3 or TRBV12-4 to TRBJ1-5; 8 bases line up with TRBD1. The V gene end was trimmed by 9 bases and the J gene end by 3 bases; junction bases not matched to a gene: 13. The CDR3 is 16 residues long. CDR3 bases: TGTGCCAGTATATCAGGGGGCCGGACGTTCAATCAGCCCCAGCATTTT. Amino acid sequence: CASISGGRTFNQPQHF.

The CDR3 loop reads CASSPETAKNIQYF. CDR3 sequence (DNA): TGTGCCAGCAGCCCGGAGACTGCCAAAAACATTCAGTACTTC. The chain links TRBV7-9 to TRBJ2-4; D is uncertain. The germline gives CDR1 SEHNR, CDR2 FQNEAQ (reference sequence). The CDR3 covers 14 residues. The V gene lost 5 bases and the J gene lost 1 base, with 9 bases spanning the gap.

This chain uses TRBV7-7 with TRBJ2-3, with 9 bases lining up with TRBD2. The germline CDR1 and CDR2 sequences are SSHAT and FNYEAQ (reference sequence). The ends lost 5 bases at V and 5 bases at J; junction bases unmatched: 8. The CDR3 consists of 15 residues. CDR3 bases: TGTGCCAGCAGCGCGGCGGGGGGGCGAAAAGATACGCAGTATTTT. Translation gives CASSAAGGRKDTQYF.

This clonotype occurred many times. In DNA, the CDR3 is TGTGCCAGCAGCTTAAGCGGGAGGGTCGGTGAGCAGTTCTTC. This sequence encodes CASSLSGRVGEQFF. This chain uses TRBV7-2 with TRBJ2-1, with 10 bases lining up with TRBD2. V lost 2 bases, J lost 9 bases, and 4 bases stayed unmatched. The CDR3 totals 14 residues. CDR1 is SGHTA and CDR2 is FQGNSA in the germline V gene.

In its sample, this clonotype was seen a few times. The J gene is TRBJ2-6, the V gene TRBV11-2; D is perhaps TRBD2 (5 bases). This CDR3 comprises 14 residues. The V end was cut by 5 bases, the J end by 6 bases, with 11 bases between. Germline CDR1 SGHAT, CDR2 FQNNGV. The CDR3 DNA follows: TGTGCCAGCAGCAACCTCCGGGAGGCCAACGTCCTGACTTTC. Amino acids: CASSNLREANVLTF.